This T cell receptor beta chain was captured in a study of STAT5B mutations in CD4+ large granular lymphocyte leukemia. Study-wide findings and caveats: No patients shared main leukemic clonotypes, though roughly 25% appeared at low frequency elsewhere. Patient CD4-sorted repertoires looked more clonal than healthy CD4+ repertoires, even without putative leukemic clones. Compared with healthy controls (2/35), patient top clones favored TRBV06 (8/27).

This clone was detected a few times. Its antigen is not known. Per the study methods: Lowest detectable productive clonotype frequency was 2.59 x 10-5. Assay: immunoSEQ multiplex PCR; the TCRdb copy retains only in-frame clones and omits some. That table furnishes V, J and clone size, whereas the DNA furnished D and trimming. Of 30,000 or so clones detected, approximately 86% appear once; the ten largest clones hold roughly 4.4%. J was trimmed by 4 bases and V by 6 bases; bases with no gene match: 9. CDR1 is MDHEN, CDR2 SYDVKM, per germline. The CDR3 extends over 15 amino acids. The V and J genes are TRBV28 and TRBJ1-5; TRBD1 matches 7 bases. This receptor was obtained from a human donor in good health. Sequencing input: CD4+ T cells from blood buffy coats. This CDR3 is CASRGTGVRNQPQHF. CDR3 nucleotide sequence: TGTGCCAGCAGGGGAACAGGGGTCAGGAATCAGCCCCAGCATTTT.